The source of this TCR beta chain is a study of cytomegalovirus exposure and HLA in healthy donors. Amplification used 60 Vbeta primers and 13 Jbeta primers. Measured with immunoSEQ multiplex PCR; TCRdb has only the in-frame clones, and not every one. The sample has 160,000 or so clones, roughly 70% seen once. The receptor comes from a woman between 25 and 40 years old in good health and CMV-seronegative. Sequencing was carried out using PBMCs.

The CDR3 loop reads CASSLGNSGGDTQYF. CDR3 bases: TGTGCCAGCAGCTTAGGAAATAGCGGGGGAGATACGCAGTATTTT. The J gene is TRBJ2-3, the V gene TRBV11-3; 9 bases are a match to TRBD2. Per the germline V gene, CDR1 is SGHNT and CDR2 is YENEEA. Unmatched junction bases numbered 4, after V lost 1 base and J lost 5 bases. CDR3 size: 15 residues.